Below, 13 T cell receptor beta chains from the same sample are listed, as sequenced in a study of cytomegalovirus exposure and HLA in healthy donors. The study ran its PCR with 60 Vbeta and 13 Jbeta primers. The method was immunoSEQ multiplex PCR; TCRdb's version includes in-frame clones alone and lacks a portion of them. The sample has about 190,000 clones; more than 65% are singletons. Sequencing was performed on PBMCs. The receptor set was obtained from a woman aged 25 to 39 in good health and CMV-seropositive.

As regards this clone: One end of the junction fails to match germline, which may point to a read error. V gene TRBV7-7 combines with J gene TRBJ2-5, with 7 bases matching TRBD2. Germline CDR1 reads SSHAT; CDR2 reads FNYEAQ (reference sequence). The CDR3 spans 17 residues. The CDR3 loop is CASSPVDGGGPLETQYF. CDR3 DNA sequence: TGTGCTAGCAGCCCCGTTGACGGGGGAGGGCCTTTGGAGACCCAGTACTTC.

The gene calls are TRBV6-1 and TRBJ1-5, with a weak D call TRBD1 (6 bases). This CDR3 is 17 amino acids long. Trimming left V 4 bases short and J 2 bases short, with 18 bases between. CDR1 and CDR2 (germline): MNHNS, SASEGT. CDR3 nucleotides: TGTGCCAGCAGTGTGCAATCTCAGGGGCTAGGCAATCAGCCCCAGCATTTT. Translation: CASSVQSQGLGNQPQHF.

The J gene is TRBJ2-3, the V gene TRBV7-6, with D perhaps matching TRBD2 (6 bases). V was clipped by 5 bases and J by 2 bases, with 29 bases between them. The CDR3 is made up of 20 amino acids. Germline V gene lookup returns CDR1 SGHVS and CDR2 FNYEAQ. The CDR3 loop is CASSLTPTGEAGRITDTQYF. DNA of the CDR3: TGTGCCAGCAGCCTCACCCCGACGGGAGAAGCGGGTAGGATCACAGATACGCAGTATTTT.

The chain carries TRBV28 and TRBJ2-1, with a tentative D call TRBD2 (5 bases). This CDR3 is 14 amino acids long. V was clipped by 3 bases and J by 6 bases, with 12 bases between them. The germline V gene has CDR1 MDHEN and CDR2 SYDVKM. The chain's CDR3 is CASSFVGDANEQFF. In nucleotides, the CDR3 is TGTGCCAGCAGTTTCGTGGGAGATGCCAATGAGCAGTTCTTC.

This clone came up a few times. CDR3 nucleotides: TGTGCCAGCAGCCAAGCCAATAGCAATCAGCCCCAGCATTTT. Protein: CASSQANSNQPQHF. J is TRBJ1-5 and V is TRBV4-2; D unresolved. The CDR3 sequence is 14 residues long. The V end lost 1 base, the J end lost 0 bases, and 4 bases lay between the germline ends. Germline CDR1 is LGHNA and CDR2 is YNFKEQ.

The gene calls are TRBV5-1 and TRBJ2-7; 10 bases agree with TRBD2. The CDR3 totals 15 residues. Trimming cost V 2 bases and J 4 bases; bases outside gene matches: 6. CDR1 and CDR2 (germline): SGHRS, YFSETQ. This CDR3 is CASSLDSGRKYEQYF. Here the CDR3 DNA reads TGCGCCAGCAGCTTAGATAGCGGGAGGAAGTACGAGCAGTACTTC.

This clone showed up just once. This chain joins TRBV28 and TRBJ2-7; 8 nucleotides match TRBD2. Germline CDR1 reads MDHEN; CDR2 reads SYDVKM. This CDR3 is 14 amino acids long. Trimming removed 5 bases from V and 3 bases from J; junction bases left unmatched: 6. For the CDR3, the DNA is TGTGCCAGCAGTGAAACTAGCGGCCGCTACGAGCAGTACTTC. Its protein product is CASSETSGRYEQYF.

V and J are TRBV19 and TRBJ2-5, with TRBD2 matching 8 bases. V dropped 4 bases and J dropped 5; count of bases not matched to a gene: 6. Germline CDR1 LNHDA, CDR2 SQIVND (reference sequence). CDR3 length: 14 amino acids. Written as DNA, the CDR3 is TGTGCCAGTAGTACCACGGGGGGGGAGGAGACCCAGTACTTC. It translates to CASSTTGGEETQYF.

Regarding this clone: One end of the junction does not line up with germline, which may come from a read error. The identical CDR3 is also encoded by other nucleotide sequences in the sample. V and J are TRBV4-1 and TRBJ1-5; TRBD1 aligns across 7 bases. From germline, CDR1 is MGHRA and CDR2 YSYEKL. The CDR3 loop spans 16 amino acids. This chain's CDR3 is CASSQEGTARNQPQHF. The CDR3 DNA follows: TGCGCCAGCAGCCAAGAGGGGACAGCCCGCAATCAGCCCCAGCATTTC.

The CDR3: CASSLAPRAHGYTF. For the CDR3, the DNA is TGTGCCAGCAGTTTAGCCCCCAGGGCCCATGGCTACACCTTC. This rearrangement joins TRBV28 to TRBJ1-2; D is perhaps TRBD1 (5 bases). Between the trimmed V and J ends, which lost 2 bases and 6 bases, there was a span of 13 bases. In germline, CDR1 is MDHEN, CDR2 SYDVKM. The CDR3 extends over 14 amino acids.

This clone was detected a few times. V gene TRBV7-9 combines with J gene TRBJ2-2; D not resolved. CDR1 SEHNR and CDR2 FQNEAQ come from the germline V gene (reference sequence). This CDR3 is built from 13 residues. V was cut by 2 bases and J by 2 bases, with 3 bases left in between. The CDR3 DNA reads TGTGCCAGCAGCTTAATAAACACCGGGGAGCTGTTTTTT. Its translation is CASSLINTGELFF. Using reference TRBV7-9 and TRBJ2-2 for the parts outside the CDR3, the full variable domain is DTGVSQNPRHKITKRGQNVTFRCDPISEHNRLYWYRQTLGQGPEFLTYFQNEAQLEKSRLLSDRFSAERPKGSFSTLEIQRTEQGDSAMYLCASSLINTGELFFGEGSRLTVL.

Comment on this clone: At one end the junction does not follow the germline gene, possibly because of a read error. The chain has TRBV6-5 and TRBJ2-7; the D is unclear. Germline V gives CDR1 MNHEY, CDR2 SVGAGI. The CDR3 has 11 residues. CDR3 coding DNA: TGTGCCAGCAGTCACTCCTACGAGCAGTACTTC. This codes for CASSHSYEQYF.

CDR3 sequence: CASRPGQLNTEAFF. CDR3 DNA: TGTGCCAGCAGGCCCGGACAGCTGAACACTGAAGCTTTCTTT. The chain recombines TRBV6-4 with TRBJ1-1, with D perhaps TRBD1 (6 bases). From germline, CDR1 is MRHNA and CDR2 SNTAGT. V lost 6 bases, J lost 0 bases, and 11 bases lay in between. The CDR3 has 14 amino acids.